The 30 T cell receptor beta chains in this list originate from one sample, sequenced in a study of cytomegalovirus exposure and HLA in healthy donors. Data came from immunoSEQ multiplex PCR; TCRdb stores just in-frame clones and leaves some out. The sample shows 90,000 or so clones, approximately 96% of them seen only once. Material for sequencing was PBMCs. All receptors come from a man aged 18 to 30 in good health and CMV-seronegative.

The V and J genes are TRBV6-6 and TRBJ2-7; 9 bases agree with TRBD2. V lost 2 bases and J lost 2; bases outside the gene matches: 4. The CDR3 is 15 amino acids. Germline assignment: CDR1 MNHNY and CDR2 SVGAGI (reference sequence). CDR3 amino acids: CASSYGVAGAYEQYV. CDR3 DNA sequence: TGTGCCAGCAGTTACGGAGTAGCGGGGGCCTACGAGCAGTACGTC.

Here the CDR3 reads CATSRDMSPTQFF. CDR3 DNA sequence: TGTGCCACCAGCAGAGATATGAGCCCCACCCAGTTCTTC. This chain uses TRBV15 with TRBJ2-1; D is undetermined. V was pared by 0 bases and J by 13 bases, with 13 bases between. The germline gives CDR1 LNHNV, CDR2 YYDKDF (reference sequence). This CDR3 region has 13 residues.

CDR3 DNA: TGTGCCAGCAGTTACACTTCGCAGGGGGCTGGAAACACCATATATTTT. This codes for CASSYTSQGAGNTIYF. The rearrangement links TRBV6-6 to TRBJ1-3; 7 bases fit TRBD1. CDR1 and CDR2 from the germline V gene are MNHNY and SVGAGI (reference sequence). The CDR3 loop spans 16 amino acids. V lost 2 bases to trimming and J lost 2 bases; unmatched junction nucleotides: 6.

The V call is TRBV27, the J call TRBJ2-5; D is perhaps TRBD1 (6 bases). V was pared by 4 bases and J by 1 base, with 10 bases between. CDR3 length: 14 amino acids. The germline CDR1 and CDR2 sequences are MNHEY and SMNVEV (reference sequence). CDR3 DNA sequence: TGTGCCAGCAGTTCTTTGGACAGCCAAGAGACCCAGTACTTC. This gives the protein CASSSLDSQETQYF.

In its sample, this clone was seen once. V gene TRBV28 combines with J gene TRBJ2-7; TRBD1 might be the D (6 bases). CDR1 MDHEN and CDR2 SYDVKM come from the germline V gene. The V gene lost 5 bases and the J gene lost 4 bases, with 15 bases spanning the gap. This CDR3 contains 14 residues. In nucleotides, the CDR3 is TGTGCCAGCAGTCCGGGACAAACCGGTTACGAGCAGTACTTC. Translation: CASSPGQTGYEQYF.

This chain connects TRBV4-1 to TRBJ2-7, with 7 bases aligning to TRBD1. Germline trimming cut 2 bases from V and 6 bases from J; bases unmatched to any gene: 13. CDR3 length equals 16 residues. The germline CDR1 and CDR2 sequences are MGHRA and YSYEKL. CDR3 region: CASSQRDRALRGEQYF. The CDR3 bases are TGCGCCAGCAGCCAACGAGACAGGGCTCTCAGGGGCGAGCAGTACTTC.

V usage is TRBV15 and J usage is TRBJ1-2, with D uncertain. Trimming took off 0 bases at V and 4 bases at J, with 3 bases between the two ends. From germline, CDR1 is LNHNV and CDR2 YYDKDF (reference sequence). CDR3 length: 12 amino acids. CDR3 sequence: CATSRDIYGYTF. The CDR3, as DNA: TGTGCCACCAGCAGAGACATCTATGGCTACACCTTC.

V and J are TRBV30 and TRBJ2-2, with D possibly matching TRBD1 (8 bases). Germline CDR1 is GTSNPN and CDR2 is SVGIG (reference sequence). The V end lost 2 bases, the J end lost 6 bases, and 16 bases lay between the germline ends. The CDR3 extends over 15 amino acids. The CDR3 region has the DNA TGTGCCTGGAGTCTAGGACAGGGAGGGGCCGGGGAGCTGTTTTTT. Its protein product is CAWSLGQGGAGELFF. The whole variable domain, filled in from reference TRBV30 and TRBJ2-2, reads SQTIHQWPATLVQPVGSPLSLECTVEGTSNPNLYWYRQAAGRGLQLLFYSVGIGQISSEVPQNLSASRPQDRQFILSSKKLLLSDSGFYLCAWSLGQGGAGELFFGEGSRLTVL.

The chain is built from TRBV4-1 and TRBJ1-1; 7 bases map to TRBD1. The CDR3 has 17 residues. The J segment lost 3 bases and the V segment lost 4 bases, leaving 14 bases of the junction unmatched. Germline loops: CDR1 MGHRA, CDR2 YSYEKL. As DNA, the CDR3 is TGCGCCAGCAGCCCGCATAGGGGTCCAGGGGGTTACACTGAAGCTTTCTTT. Its protein is CASSPHRGPGGYTEAFF.

J is TRBJ2-7 and V is TRBV5-6, with TRBD2 matching over 11 bases. CDR1 is SGHDT and CDR2 is YYEEEE in the germline V gene. The CDR3 loop spans 15 amino acids. The V gene end was trimmed by 0 bases and the J gene end by 4 bases; junction bases not matched to a gene: 3. CDR3 DNA: TGTGCCAGCAGCTTGGGTACTAGCGGGAGATACGAGCAGTACTTC. Protein sequence: CASSLGTSGRYEQYF.

The rearrangement links TRBV7-2 to TRBJ1-2; D might be TRBD1 (5 bases). The CDR3 totals 14 residues. Germline V lookup: CDR1 SGHTA, CDR2 FQGNSA. V dropped 1 base and J dropped 7 bases, with 13 bases sitting between them. The CDR3 reads CASSLVPGLGGYTF. CDR3 in DNA: TGTGCCAGCAGCTTAGTCCCAGGGTTGGGTGGCTACACCTTC. The full variable domain, in which reference TRBV7-2 and TRBJ1-2 provide the parts outside the CDR3, is GAGVSQSPSNKVTEKGKDVELRCDPISGHTALYWYRQSLGQGLEFLIYFQGNSAPDKSGLPSDRFSAERTGGSVSTLTIQRTQQEDSAVYLCASSLVPGLGGYTFGSGTRLTVV.

The chain links TRBV5-6 to TRBJ1-1; no clear D gene. V gave up 3 bases and J gave up 4 bases, with 22 bases separating them. The CDR3 is 17 amino acids. Germline CDR1 is SGHDT and CDR2 is YYEEEE. The CDR3 DNA reads as TGTGCCAGCAGCTGGGTTTGGAGTGGAAACGGAGGCACTGAAGCTTTCTTT. Translated: CASSWVWSGNGGTEAFF.

The chain links TRBV5-1 to TRBJ2-5; TRBD1 might be the D (7 bases). From germline, CDR1 is SGHRS and CDR2 YFSETQ. The CDR3 sequence is 16 residues long. Trimming removed 4 bases from V and 4 bases from J, with 20 bases in between. This CDR3 is CASSRTGQEGGETQYF. CDR3 DNA: TGCGCCAGCAGCAGGACTGGACAGGAGGGCGGAGAGACCCAGTACTTC.

This clone has just one count. As DNA, the CDR3 is TGTGCCAGCAGTGAAAACAGGGCAAAAGCTTTCTTT. Its translation is CASSENRAKAFF. This rearrangement joins TRBV6-1 to TRBJ1-1; D is perhaps TRBD1 (6 bases). Germline V gene lookup returns CDR1 MNHNS and CDR2 SASEGT. Trimming removed 2 bases at V and 9 bases at J, with 10 bases between. The CDR3 loop spans 12 amino acids.

The chain uses TRBV27 and TRBJ1-2, with 11 bases fitting TRBD1. The CDR3 sequence is 15 residues long. The trim removed 2 bases at V and 6 bases at J, leaving 5 bases unmatched. Germline values: CDR1 MNHEY, CDR2 SMNVEV (reference sequence). The CDR3 here is CASSLGQGAGDGYTF. CDR3 DNA: TGTGCCAGCAGTTTAGGACAGGGGGCCGGCGATGGCTACACCTTC.

The V and J genes are TRBV10-3 and TRBJ2-3; 8 nucleotides align to TRBD2. J lost 0 bases, V lost 5 bases, and 7 bases had no gene match. The CDR3 runs 16 residues. CDR1 is ENHRY and CDR2 is SYGVKD in the germline V gene. The CDR3 bases are TGTGCCATCAGTACGGGAGGGACCGGGAGCACAGATACGCAGTATTTT. It encodes CAISTGGTGSTDTQYF.

The V and J genes are TRBV6-6 and TRBJ2-7, with D perhaps TRBD1 (6 bases). This CDR3 comprises 11 residues. Per germline, CDR1 MNHNY and CDR2 SVGAGI (reference sequence). The V gene lost 5 bases and the J gene lost 9 bases, with 11 bases spanning the gap. CDR3 nucleotide sequence: TGTGCCAGCAGTGCCCTACAGGGGCAGTACTTC. Its protein product is CASSALQGQYF.

V and J are TRBV6-1 and TRBJ2-6, with D possibly matching TRBD1 (5 bases). The CDR3 length is 15 residues. Trimming took off 8 bases at V and 0 bases at J, with 11 bases between the two ends. Germline V gene data show CDR1 as MNHNS and CDR2 as SASEGT. CDR3: CASGRQSSGANVLTF. In DNA, the CDR3 is TGTGCCAGCGGAAGACAGAGCTCTGGGGCCAACGTCCTGACTTTC.

The genes are TRBV28 and TRBJ1-5; TRBD1 is a possible D gene (5 bases). Trimming cost V 6 bases and J 2 bases, with 14 bases left between them. There are 15 residues in the CDR3. The germline V gene encodes CDR1 MDHEN and CDR2 SYDVKM. CDR3 DNA sequence: TGTGCCAGCAGGAGGTCGGGGGTAGGCAATCAGCCCCAGCATTTT. Protein sequence: CASRRSGVGNQPQHF.

This chain uses TRBV7-8 with TRBJ1-5; D gene ambiguous. CDR1 SGHVS and CDR2 FQNEAQ come from the germline V gene. CDR3 length equals 15 residues. Trimming took 1 base from V and 3 from J, leaving 10 bases between them. CDR3 nucleotides: TGTGCCAGCAGCTTAGTGAGCCGTCACAATCAGCCCCAGCATTTT. Its protein is CASSLVSRHNQPQHF.

The chain links TRBV6-1 to TRBJ2-3; D not resolved. CDR1 and CDR2 (germline): MNHNS, SASEGT. V was shortened by 0 bases and J by 8 bases, with 9 bases between the two germline ends. The CDR3 sequence is 13 residues long. CDR3 coding DNA: TGTGCCAGCAGTGAAGCGTCGGGTACTACGCAGTATTTT. Translating it yields CASSEASGTTQYF.

J is TRBJ1-2 and V is TRBV10-2; tentatively, D is TRBD1 (5 bases). Trimming pared 7 bases from V and 8 bases from J, leaving 14 bases between. This CDR3 has 12 residues. Germline loops: CDR1 WSHSY, CDR2 SAAADI. CDR3 in amino acids: CASTQGGHGYTF. DNA of the CDR3: TGCGCCAGCACCCAGGGAGGGCACGGCTACACCTTC.

The chain carries TRBV7-8 and TRBJ2-6; D not resolved. Germline V gene lookup returns CDR1 SGHVS and CDR2 FQNEAQ. This CDR3 has 14 residues. V lost 5 bases, J lost 4 bases, and 9 bases lay in between. The CDR3 here is CASSPMRGANVLTF. In DNA, the CDR3 is TGTGCCAGCAGCCCAATGCGAGGGGCCAACGTCCTGACTTTC.

The V call is TRBV9, the J call TRBJ1-1; TRBD1 might be the D (6 bases). Germline assignment: CDR1 SGDLS and CDR2 YYNGEE. This CDR3 is built from 13 residues. V lost 3 bases, J lost 3 bases, and 9 bases lay in between. CDR3 nucleotides: TGTGCCAGCAGCGACAACAGGGACACTGAAGCTTTCTTT. It codes for CASSDNRDTEAFF. The full variable domain, its missing parts supplied by reference TRBV9 and TRBJ1-1, is DSGVTQTPKHLITATGQRVTLRCSPRSGDLSVYWYQQSLDQGLQFLIQYYNGEERAKGNILERFSAQQFPDLHSELNLSSLELGDSALYFCASSDNRDTEAFFGQGTRLTVV.

Comment on this clone: No DNA is shown, since the ends of the CDR3 on it are uncertain; the CDR3 is the one TCRdb lists. V usage is TRBV6-5 and J usage is TRBJ1-2; the table's D call, TRBD1, has no DNA check behind it. Germline V gene data show CDR1 as MNHEY and CDR2 as SVGAGI. The CDR3 spans 14 amino acids, including both terminal residues. The CDR3 spells CASSFLAGAAGYTF.

The chain is built from TRBV28 and TRBJ1-2; D is possibly TRBD1 (5 bases). This CDR3 spans 15 amino acids. Germline V gives CDR1 MDHEN, CDR2 SYDVKM. V was cut by 2 bases and J by 8 bases, with 18 bases left in between. CDR3 DNA: TGTGCCAGCAGTTTAGTAGGGGCGGGACTGAGGGGCTACACCTTC. Translated, it gives CASSLVGAGLRGYTF.

This clone was seen just once. The V and J genes are TRBV10-3 and TRBJ1-1; no clear D. The V and J ends lost 3 bases and 4 bases respectively, with 9 bases between them. The CDR3 has 13 residues. Germline loops: CDR1 ENHRY, CDR2 SYGVKD. The CDR3 DNA reads as TGTGCCATCAGTGATGTCCCGGGCACTGAAGCTTTCTTT. It translates to CAISDVPGTEAFF.

V usage is TRBV10-3 and J usage is TRBJ1-3; weak D call: TRBD1 (5 bases). CDR3 length equals 15 residues. CDR1 and CDR2 from the germline V gene are ENHRY and SYGVKD. Trimming pared 3 bases from V and 8 bases from J, leaving 17 bases between. The CDR3 coding sequence is TGTGCCATCAGTGACTCCGACCGGATCAGGGACACCATATATTTT. This encodes CAISDSDRIRDTIYF.

This clone was found once. The chain uses TRBV6-6 and TRBJ2-7; 8 nucleotides agree with TRBD2. Losses at the gene ends were 10 bases for V and 2 bases for J; bases not matched to a gene: 13. CDR1 is MNHNY and CDR2 is SVGAGI in the germline V gene (reference sequence). The length of the CDR3 is 15 residues. CDR3 region: CATKGSGSSTYEQYV. CDR3 coding DNA: TGTGCCACAAAAGGGAGCGGGAGTTCGACCTACGAGCAGTACGTC.

The chain couples TRBV7-8 to TRBJ2-3, with TRBD1 identical over 7 bases. The germline CDR1 and CDR2 sequences are SGHVS and FQNEAQ. The CDR3 runs 13 residues. J was trimmed by 6 bases and V by 4 bases; bases with no gene match: 4. The CDR3 loop reads CASSSTGVDTQYF. The CDR3 DNA follows: TGTGCCAGCAGCTCCACAGGGGTTGATACGCAGTATTTT.